This T cell receptor beta chain was recorded in a study of blood T cell repertoires in COVID-19. The wider study: There were acute and convalescent COVID-19 samples, and they came from the United States, Italy and Spain.

Membership in each cohort depended on participant-reported clinical history. Cohort 3 donors counted as recovered after two negative PCRs, clearance, or resolved symptoms. CDR1 is SGHAT, CDR2 FQNNGV, per germline. V lost 2 bases, J lost 8 bases, and 7 bases lay in between. CDR3 length: 12 amino acids. The table came from immunoSEQ multiplex PCR; TCRdb's copy has only in-frame clones and leaves some out. The data hold about 300,000 clones, with 80% to 90% observed a single time. V is TRBV11-2 and J is TRBJ2-1; D gene uncertain. This receptor was identified in a man aged 25-40 years who had recovered from COVID-19. Sequenced input: PBMCs or T cells enriched from blood (not recorded which). The CDR3 protein is CASSLISYEQFF. The CDR3 region has the DNA TGTGCCAGCAGCTTAATCTCGTATGAGCAGTTCTTC.